One and the same sample provided the 10 T cell receptor beta chains below, sequenced in a study of T-cell reconstitution after alpha-beta-depleted transplantation in children. Construction of the TCRbeta library involved unique molecular identifiers. TCRdb processed the PCR reads anew with MiXCR; each CDR3 protein has one entry. The sample consists of hundreds of thousands of distinct CDR3 sequences, about 10% of them appearing once. The source was PBMCs from the stem cell graft donor, collected from the stem cell graft. Receptors originate from a human donor who donated a stem cell graft to a child with acute myeloid leukemia.

Note on this clonotype: A read error may explain this, as a much larger clone is one base away. The chain joins TRBV29-1 to TRBJ2-3; 7 nucleotides agree with TRBD1. CDR3 length: 12 residues. Germline CDR1 and CDR2: SQVTM and ANQGSEA. CDR3: CSFYRGTDTHYF. CDR3 in DNA: TGCAGCTTCTACAGGGGTACAGATACGCATTATTTT.

In this sample, this clonotype turned up a few times. The chain uses TRBV6-2 or TRBV6-3 and TRBJ2-1, with no clear D. Germline CDR1 reads MNHEY; CDR2 reads SVGEGT. Trimming removed 2 bases at V and 7 bases at J, with 12 bases between. The CDR3 is 14 residues long. CDR3 loop: CASSYPDLGNEQFF. In DNA, the CDR3 is TGTGCCAGCAGTTACCCGGACCTTGGAAATGAGCAGTTCTTC.

In its sample, this clonotype was seen a few times. The chain employs TRBV27 and TRBJ1-5; no clear D. The germline V and J ends were trimmed by 2 bases and 4 bases, with 12 bases remaining between them. Germline V lookup: CDR1 MNHEY, CDR2 SMNVEV (reference sequence). The CDR3 length is 15 residues. CDR3 residues: CASSLGRSRNQPQHF. CDR3 in DNA: TGTGCCAGCAGTTTAGGACGGAGCCGTAATCAGCCCCAGCATTTT.

The rearrangement links TRBV29-1 to TRBJ2-1; TRBD2 agrees at 13 bases. The J segment lost 1 base and the V segment lost 8 bases, leaving 2 bases of the junction unmatched. CDR3 length equals 14 residues. Germline V gene data show CDR1 as SQVTM and CDR2 as ANQGSEA. The CDR3 protein is CSLGLAGSYNEQFF. The DNA of the CDR3 is TGCAGCCTGGGACTAGCGGGGTCCTACAATGAGCAGTTCTTC.

The chain has TRBV10-3 and TRBJ1-2; 7 bases agree with TRBD1. V gave up 4 bases and J gave up 6 bases; unmatched junction bases: 8. The germline gives CDR1 ENHRY, CDR2 SYGVKD. The CDR3 loop spans 14 amino acids. Here the CDR3 DNA reads TGTGCCATCAGTGGTCGACAGGGTGTTAATGGCTACACCTTC. Protein product: CAISGRQGVNGYTF.

V is TRBV11-2 and J is TRBJ2-5, with 11 bases lining up with TRBD2. V dropped 5 bases and J dropped 5; count of bases not matched to a gene: 10. The CDR3 totals 16 residues. CDR1 is SGHAT and CDR2 is FQNNGV in the germline V gene. CDR3 in amino acids: CASSRSIAGGPETQYF. The CDR3 region has the DNA TGTGCCAGCAGCAGGAGTATAGCGGGAGGGCCGGAGACCCAGTACTTC.

This clonotype showed up many times. The chain joins TRBV27 to TRBJ2-1; 9 positions match TRBD2. J lost 0 bases, V lost 6 bases, and 12 bases had no gene match. Germline CDR1 MNHEY, CDR2 SMNVEV (reference sequence). The CDR3 extends over 18 amino acids. This chain's CDR3 is CASSLGASGIYSYNEQFF. DNA for the CDR3: TGTGCCAGCAGCTTAGGGGCTAGCGGGATATACTCCTACAATGAGCAGTTCTTC.

At least ten counts were recorded for this clonotype. CDR3 in DNA: TGTGCCAGCAGCTCACTAGCGGGAGGGGCAGAGACCCAGTACTTC. Amino acids: CASSSLAGGAETQYF. The V gene is TRBV7-6, the J gene TRBJ2-5, with 13 bases that match TRBD2. The germline CDR1 and CDR2 sequences are SGHVS and FNYEAQ. With V trimmed by 4 bases and J by 4 bases, 3 bases remained unmatched. The CDR3 length is 15 residues.

This clonotype was counted ten times or more. V usage is TRBV7-9 and J usage is TRBJ2-7; 8 bases match TRBD2. Germline V gene sequence: CDR1 SEHNR, CDR2 FQNEAQ (reference sequence). After removal of 5 bases from V and 6 bases from J, the junction contained 6 bases not matched to a gene. There are 13 residues in the CDR3. This CDR3 reads CASSPLRGGEQYF. In nucleotides, the CDR3 is TGTGCCAGCAGCCCCTTACGGGGGGGCGAGCAGTACTTC. Full variable domain (missing parts from reference TRBV7-9 and TRBJ2-7): DTGVSQNPRHKITKRGQNVTFRCDPISEHNRLYWYRQTLGQGPEFLTYFQNEAQLEKSRLLSDRFSAERPKGSFSTLEIQRTEQGDSAMYLCASSPLRGGEQYFGPGTRLTVT.

The chain has TRBV11-1 and TRBJ2-7; 12 positions match TRBD2. V gave up 5 bases and J gave up 4 bases; unmatched junction bases: 15. CDR1 is SGHAT and CDR2 is FQDESV in the germline V gene (reference sequence). The CDR3 is 18 residues long. Here the CDR3 reads CASSRLASGRAGLYEQYF. The CDR3 nucleotides are TGTGCCAGCAGCCGGCTTGCTAGCGGGAGGGCCGGTTTGTACGAGCAGTACTTC.